This T cell receptor beta chain was captured by sequencing in a study of blood T cell repertoires in COVID-19. The Seattle site enrolled patients during active infection and followed them longitudinally. Original processing methods: Reference gene primer amplification gave nucleated cell count estimates. The data were produced by immunoSEQ multiplex PCR, yet TCRdb's version contains in-frame clones alone and is incomplete. V, J and clone size are those of that table, while D and trimming were read from the DNA. The data contain a few hundred thousand clones, 90% of them seen just once; the ten biggest clones take up approximately 7.5%. The sequenced material came from peripheral blood. The clonotype originates from a woman in her twenties or thirties with COVID-19, enrolled during active disease.

The CDR3: CASSETVNTEAFF. CDR3 DNA: TGTGCCAGCAGTGAGACAGTGAACACTGAAGCTTTCTTT. V is TRBV6-4 and J is TRBJ1-1, with D perhaps TRBD1 (5 bases). Between the trimmed V and J ends, which lost 3 bases and 0 bases, there was a span of 5 bases. Per germline, CDR1 MRHNA and CDR2 SNTAGT. This CDR3 comprises 13 residues.